The 28 T cell receptor beta chains below all came from one sample that was sequenced in a study of T-cell memory formation after mild COVID-19. TCRdb recomputed calls from the 5' RACE reads with MiXCR, one row per CDR3 protein. The sample yields approximately 300,000 distinct CDR3 sequences, about a sixth seen once. What was sequenced was PBMCs or a T cell subset sorted from them (not recorded which). The source of these receptors is a man aged 18-30 years who had mild COVID-19 (a few samples of this study predate the infection). Cell type and time point are not known.

The gene calls are TRBV9 and TRBJ1-2, with 10 bases identical to TRBD1. The ends lost 3 bases at V and 6 bases at J; junction bases unmatched: 17. The CDR3 length is 18 residues. The germline gives CDR1 SGDLS, CDR2 YYNGEE. In nucleotides, the CDR3 is TGTGCCAGCAGCGATGATCCCAGGACAGGGGGAAAGCCAAATGGCTACACCTTC. This gives the protein CASSDDPRTGGKPNGYTF.

The gene calls are TRBV4-3 and TRBJ1-2; D call uncertain. This CDR3 has 14 residues. V lost 4 bases and J 4 bases, leaving 13 bases between the germline ends. Germline assignment: CDR1 LGHNA and CDR2 YSLEER. CDR3 amino acids: CASSRAGGVYGYTF. CDR3 in DNA: TGCGCCAGCAGCCGCGCCGGCGGCGTCTATGGCTACACCTTC.

V and J are TRBV21-1 and TRBJ1-4; the DNA was not used to check the table's D call, TRBD1. TRBV21-1 constitutes a pseudogene. This CDR3 has 14 amino acids. CDR3 loop: CATPRGGVNEKLFF. The CDR3 DNA reads TGTGCCACCCCGAGAGGGGGAGTTAATGAAAAACTGTTTTTT.

This clonotype was observed a few times. This chain joins TRBV24-1 and TRBJ2-1; 10 bases line up with TRBD1. Losses at the gene ends were 3 bases for V and 7 bases for J; bases not matched to a gene: 5. The CDR3 runs to 15 residues. CDR1 KGHDR and CDR2 SFDVKD come from the germline V gene. This CDR3 reads CATSDPGTGENEQFF. The CDR3 DNA reads TGTGCCACCAGTGATCCGGGGACAGGGGAAAATGAGCAGTTCTTC.

This clonotype turned up a few times. The chain couples TRBV5-1 to TRBJ1-1, with D unclear. V lost 2 bases to trimming and J lost 11 bases, with 10 bases between them. Germline V gene sequence: CDR1 SGHRS, CDR2 YFSETQ. This CDR3 spans 11 amino acids. The CDR3 region has the DNA TGCGCCAGCAGCTTCCTCGGAAGGGCTTTCTTT. Translated, it gives CASSFLGRAFF.

CDR3 sequence reads: CASSPSSWDTEAFF. Written as DNA, the CDR3 is TGTGCCAGCTCACCGTCTTCTTGGGACACTGAAGCTTTCTTT. The J gene is TRBJ1-1, the V gene TRBV18; D call uncertain. Germline V gene data show CDR1 as KGHSH and CDR2 as LQKENI. The ends were cut back, 3 bases at V and 3 bases at J, with 11 bases in the middle. This CDR3 is built from 14 residues.

The rearrangement joins TRBV11-2 to TRBJ1-6; 12 bases are a match to TRBD1. The V gene's germline CDR1 is SGHAT and CDR2 FQNNGV. CDR3 size: 18 residues. The trim removed 5 bases at V and 8 bases at J, leaving 13 bases unmatched. This CDR3 reads CASSMTGSGQGAYSPLHF. For the CDR3, the DNA is TGTGCCAGCAGCATGACAGGCTCGGGACAGGGGGCTTATTCACCCCTCCACTTT. Based on the CDR3 plus reference TRBV11-2 and TRBJ1-6, the full variable domain is EAGVAQSPRYKIIEKRQSVAFWCNPISGHATLYWYQQILGQGPKLLIQFQNNGVVDDSQLPKDRFSAERLKGVDSTLKIQPAKLEDSAVYLCASSMTGSGQGAYSPLHFGNGTRLTVT.

This clonotype occurred a few times. The chain joins TRBV12-3 or TRBV12-4 to TRBJ1-2; 7 positions agree with TRBD1. V lost 6 bases and J lost 8; bases outside the gene matches: 9. This CDR3 region has 13 residues. CDR3 nucleotide sequence: TGTGCCAGCAGCATCGGACAGGCGGGGGGCTACACCTTC. As protein: CASSIGQAGGYTF.

The gene calls are TRBV9 and TRBJ1-2; TRBD1 is a possible D gene (5 bases). The V and J ends lost 0 bases and 7 bases respectively, with 13 bases between them. Germline-derived CDR1 and CDR2 are SGDLS and YYNGEE. The length of the CDR3 is 14 residues. The CDR3 nucleotides are TGTGCCAGCAGCGTAGCGCCAGGGTACCCTGGCTACACCTTC. Its translation is CASSVAPGYPGYTF.

This clonotype appeared a few times. This chain uses TRBV20-1 with TRBJ2-3, with D perhaps matching TRBD2 (6 bases). The CDR3 has 14 residues. Between the trimmed V and J ends, which lost 1 base and 1 base, there was a span of 9 bases. Germline-derived CDR1 and CDR2 are DFQATT and SNEGSKA (reference sequence). DNA of the CDR3: TGCAGTGCTAGAGTCCCTAGCGGCACAGATACGCAGTATTTT. As protein: CSARVPSGTDTQYF.

The V and J genes are TRBV6-5 and TRBJ2-7, with D possibly being TRBD1 (6 bases). The CDR3 runs to 14 residues. Between the trimmed V and J ends, which lost 5 bases and 5 bases, there was a span of 16 bases. Germline V gene data show CDR1 as MNHEY and CDR2 as SVGAGI. CDR3 region: CASSPLGGKDEQYV. DNA of the CDR3: TGTGCCAGCAGTCCATTAGGGGGAAAGGACGAGCAGTACGTC.

This clonotype was found many times. The chain has TRBV12-3 or TRBV12-4 and TRBJ2-2, with TRBD1 as a possible D gene (5 bases). Trimming removed 3 bases at V and 0 bases at J, with 11 bases between. CDR3 size: 16 residues. The CDR3 here is CASSFLSGSNTGELFF. The CDR3 DNA is TGTGCCAGCAGTTTCCTCTCAGGGTCGAACACCGGGGAGCTGTTTTTT.

The rearrangement uses TRBV11-2 and TRBJ2-5; 8 nucleotides line up with TRBD2. Trimming removed 5 bases from V and 5 bases from J; junction bases left unmatched: 10. The CDR3 runs to 15 residues. CDR1 is SGHAT and CDR2 is FQNNGV in the germline V gene. The CDR3 here is CASSPLGTSTETQYF. In nucleotides, the CDR3 is TGTGCCAGCAGCCCCCTCGGGACTAGTACTGAGACCCAGTACTTC. The entire variable domain, with the rest obtained from reference TRBV11-2 and TRBJ2-5, is as follows: EAGVAQSPRYKIIEKRQSVAFWCNPISGHATLYWYQQILGQGPKLLIQFQNNGVVDDSQLPKDRFSAERLKGVDSTLKIQPAKLEDSAVYLCASSPLGTSTETQYFGPGTRLLVL.

The genes are TRBV14 and TRBJ2-5; D remains ambiguous. Trimming stripped 0 bases from V and 5 bases from J, with 4 bases between. Germline CDR1 is SGHDN and CDR2 is FVKESK. The CDR3 is 12 residues long. This CDR3 reads CASSQDWETQYF. The CDR3 bases are TGTGCCAGCAGCCAAGACTGGGAGACCCAGTACTTC.

The chain employs TRBV10-3 and TRBJ2-5; 8 positions match TRBD2. Germline loops: CDR1 ENHRY, CDR2 SYGVKD. This CDR3 comprises 14 residues. The V and J ends lost 5 bases and 5 bases, in that order; junction bases with no gene match: 7. CDR3 in amino acids: CAISSGGARETQYF. CDR3 DNA sequence: TGTGCCATCAGTTCCGGGGGGGCCAGGGAGACCCAGTACTTC.

The chain is built from TRBV24-1 and TRBJ2-3, with 9 bases fitting TRBD1. CDR3 length: 16 amino acids. Trimming at V came to 4 bases and at J to 4 bases, leaving 8 bases not matched to a gene. In germline, CDR1 is KGHDR, CDR2 SFDVKD. The CDR3 DNA reads TGTGCCACCAGTGAGGAGACCGGGACAGGGTCAGATACGCAGTATTTT. Translating gives CATSEETGTGSDTQYF.

CDR3 protein: CASSLKILGLAGGPNTQYF. The CDR3 DNA follows: TGTGCCAGCTCCCTAAAGATATTGGGACTAGCGGGGGGGCCGAATACGCAGTATTTT. The chain couples TRBV7-8 to TRBJ2-3; 16 nucleotides line up with TRBD2. The V gene end was trimmed by 8 bases and the J gene end by 7 bases; junction bases not matched to a gene: 18. This CDR3 contains 19 residues. Germline loops: CDR1 SGHVS, CDR2 FQNEAQ.

This clonotype was seen at least ten times. The chain carries TRBV7-8 and TRBJ2-7; 10 bases line up with TRBD2. CDR1 and CDR2 from the germline V gene are SGHVS and FQNEAQ. The J segment lost 1 base and the V segment lost 5 bases, leaving 5 bases of the junction unmatched. This CDR3 contains 15 residues. DNA for the CDR3: TGTGCCAGCAGCCCTATAGCGGGGGGTTCCTACGAGCAGTACTTC. Its protein product is CASSPIAGGSYEQYF.

This clonotype has a handful of counts. The CDR3: CASSSDRPDTQYF. In DNA form, the CDR3 reads TGTGCCAGCAGCTCCGACCGTCCAGATACGCAGTATTTT. J is TRBJ2-3 and V is TRBV12-3 or TRBV12-4; unclear D gene. CDR3 length: 13 residues. The V end was cut by 6 bases, the J end by 4 bases, with 11 bases between.

This clonotype occurred many times. The rearrangement joins TRBV5-6 to TRBJ1-1; unclear D gene. The ends were cut back, 6 bases at V and 3 bases at J, with 12 bases in the middle. Germline-derived CDR1 and CDR2 are SGHDT and YYEEEE. The CDR3 sequence is 13 residues long. The CDR3 DNA follows: TGTGCCAGCACCTATGACCGCGACACTGAAGCTTTCTTT. Translating it yields CASTYDRDTEAFF.

This clonotype was detected only a few times. The V gene is TRBV20-1, the J gene TRBJ2-5; D ambiguous. The CDR3 is 12 amino acids. Germline V gene sequence: CDR1 DFQATT, CDR2 SNEGSKA (reference sequence). Trimming pared 2 bases from V and 4 bases from J, leaving 8 bases between. Here the CDR3 reads CSARIGPETQYF. The CDR3, as DNA: TGCAGTGCTAGAATAGGGCCAGAGACCCAGTACTTC.

This clonotype has a handful of counts. The chain carries TRBV28 and TRBJ2-7; TRBD1 is a possible D gene (5 bases). The V gene lost 3 bases and the J gene lost 5 bases, with 14 bases spanning the gap. Germline CDR1 reads MDHEN; CDR2 reads SYDVKM. There are 14 residues in the CDR3. The CDR3 reads CASSLLQGLHEQYV. The CDR3 DNA is TGTGCCAGCAGTTTGTTGCAGGGTCTCCACGAGCAGTACGTC.

At least ten counts were recorded for this clonotype. The chain employs TRBV5-1 and TRBJ2-5; 8 nucleotides align to TRBD2. The V gene's germline CDR1 is SGHRS and CDR2 YFSETQ. After removal of 0 bases from V and 2 bases from J, the junction contained 9 bases not matched to a gene. The CDR3 is made up of 17 amino acids. The CDR3 DNA sequence: TGCGCCAGCAGCTTGGGATACAGCGGGGGTGCTCAAGAGACCCAGTACTTC. It codes for CASSLGYSGGAQETQYF.

The chain links TRBV15 to TRBJ2-7; 9 bases fit TRBD2. Germline-derived CDR1 and CDR2 are LNHNV and YYDKDF (reference sequence). The CDR3 covers 19 residues. Trimming removed 5 bases from V and 3 bases from J; junction bases left unmatched: 20. The DNA of the CDR3 is TGTGCCACCAGCGGACACAGCGGGGGGAAACCGATTTCAATCTACGAGCAGTACTTC. It encodes CATSGHSGGKPISIYEQYF.

The V and J genes are TRBV19 and TRBJ2-3, with no clear D. The CDR3 totals 13 residues. Germline V gene lookup returns CDR1 LNHDA and CDR2 SQIVND (reference sequence). V lost 2 bases to trimming and J lost 4 bases, with 7 bases between them. The DNA of the CDR3 is TGTGCCAGTAGTATACGTCCGCCAGATACGCAGTATTTT. The encoded protein is CASSIRPPDTQYF.

In this sample, this clonotype turned up many times. The CDR3 nucleotides are TGTGCCAGCAGTTACGTGGTGGAGGGAACCGGGGAGCTGTTTTTT. Its translation is CASSYVVEGTGELFF. The chain combines TRBV6-5 with TRBJ2-2, with D perhaps matching TRBD2 (6 bases). This CDR3 has 15 residues. Trimming shortened V by 2 bases and J by 5 bases, and 12 bases separated the two germline ends. CDR1 and CDR2 (germline): MNHEY, SVGAGI.

The J gene is TRBJ1-3, the V gene TRBV6-5; TRBD1 agrees at 7 bases. After removal of 5 bases from V and 0 bases from J, the junction contained 7 bases not matched to a gene. The CDR3 loop spans 16 amino acids. Germline V CDR1 and CDR2: MNHEY, SVGAGI. The CDR3, as DNA: TGTGCCAGCAGTCTACAGGGGACCTACTCTGGAAACACCATATATTTT. Translating gives CASSLQGTYSGNTIYF.

This clonotype has only a few counts. This sequence joins TRBV6-5 and TRBJ1-2; D perhaps matches TRBD1 (5 bases). The CDR3 runs 16 residues. Germline V gives CDR1 MNHEY, CDR2 SVGAGI. Between the trimmed V and J ends, which lost 6 bases and 7 bases, there was a span of 24 bases. CDR3 residues: CASSPVPQGELTGYTF. Written as DNA, the CDR3 is TGTGCCAGCAGCCCAGTCCCCCAGGGAGAGCTCACTGGCTACACCTTC.